This passage covers 8 T cell receptor beta chains from one sample sequenced in a study of blood T cells in healthy people across ages. For the second PCR, which ran for 7 to 11 cycles, a sample-barcoded 5' primer and a J-beta primer mix were used. A single record per CDR3 protein comes from TCRdb applying MiXCR to the 5' RACE reads. There are more than 650,000 distinct CDR3 sequences in the sample; over 20% occur only once, and less than 25% lies in the top ten. The specimen sequenced was blood. These receptors were taken from a man aged 70 or older in good health.

This clonotype was observed a handful of times. The rearrangement joins TRBV5-1 to TRBJ2-5; either TRBD1 or TRBD2 may fit D (5 bases each). Trimming shortened V by 5 bases and J by 5 bases, and 16 bases separated the two germline ends. Germline V gene lookup returns CDR1 SGHRS and CDR2 YFSETQ. The CDR3 covers 14 residues. This CDR3 is CASRNPGTDETQYF. The CDR3 coding sequence is TGCGCCAGCAGGAACCCCGGGACGGATGAGACCCAGTACTTC.

Here the CDR3 DNA reads TGCAGTGCTGGCATTCAGTACTCCTACGAGCAGTACTTC. It specifies CSAGIQYSYEQYF. The chain links TRBV20-1 to TRBJ2-7; D gene unclear. V was clipped by 5 bases and J by 0 bases, with 11 bases between them. This CDR3 contains 13 residues. Germline CDR1 reads DFQATT; CDR2 reads SNEGSKA (reference sequence).

J is TRBJ1-3 and V is TRBV12-3 or TRBV12-4, with a tentative D call TRBD1 (5 bases). This CDR3 has 15 residues. V lost 8 bases to trimming and J lost 0 bases, with 14 bases between them. As DNA, the CDR3 is TGTGCCAGCTGCCTGGGACGGAACTCTGGAAACACCATATATTTT. Translating gives CASCLGRNSGNTIYF.

This clonotype was found a few times. This sequence joins TRBV12-3 or TRBV12-4 and TRBJ1-2; 7 bases agree with TRBD1. V lost 3 bases and J lost 6; bases outside the gene matches: 13. The CDR3 length is 16 residues. CDR3 protein: CASSFGGEQQGNGYTF. DNA for the CDR3: TGTGCCAGCAGTTTCGGGGGTGAGCAACAGGGGAATGGCTACACCTTC.

V usage is TRBV29-1 and J usage is TRBJ1-4; D remains ambiguous. Between the trimmed V and J ends, which lost 5 bases and 8 bases, there was a span of 12 bases. This CDR3 has 12 amino acids. Germline values: CDR1 SQVTM, CDR2 ANQGSEA. In DNA, the CDR3 is TGCAGCGTTTGGCTAAGAGGGGAAAAACTGTTTTTT. Its translation: CSVWLRGEKLFF.

This clonotype came up many times. The chain links TRBV20-1 to TRBJ1-2; possible D gene TRBD1, 6 bases. Germline V gene sequence: CDR1 DFQATT, CDR2 SNEGSKA (reference sequence). The CDR3 extends over 16 amino acids. V lost 2 bases, J lost 6 bases, and 22 bases lay in between. The CDR3 DNA follows: TGCAGTGCTAGAACACCCGACAGGCGGGGGCCTCATGGCTACACCTTC. Its protein is CSARTPDRRGPHGYTF.

This clonotype was counted between two and nine times. The chain carries TRBV7-2 and TRBJ1-5; D may be TRBD1 (6 bases). This CDR3 is 14 amino acids long. The V gene's germline CDR1 is SGHTA and CDR2 FQGNSA. Trimming cost V 5 bases and J 3 bases, with 11 bases left between them. The CDR3 region is CASSETGINQPQHF. The CDR3 nucleotides are TGTGCCAGCAGCGAAACAGGGATCAATCAGCCCCAGCATTTT.

This chain connects TRBV3-1 to TRBJ1-1, with no clear D. Trimming left V 2 bases short and J 5 bases short, with 6 bases between. This CDR3 contains 12 residues. Germline V CDR1 and CDR2: LGHDT, YNNKEL (reference sequence). The CDR3 reads CASSQSLTEAFF. The DNA for the CDR3 is TGTGCCAGCAGCCAAAGTTTGACTGAAGCTTTCTTT.